Presented here are 29 T cell receptor beta chains from one specimen sequenced in a study of identical twins. MiXCR, run by TCRdb on the 5' RACE reads, gives a single entry per CDR3 protein. This table has 350,000 or so distinct CDR3 sequences, approximately 8.8% appearing once. Material: naive T cells sorted from blood. The receptors stem from a woman in her fifties or sixties in good health.

The chain couples TRBV10-3 to TRBJ2-1, with TRBD2 identical over 13 bases. Germline CDR1 is ENHRY and CDR2 is SYGVKD. V gave up 6 bases and J gave up 10 bases; unmatched junction bases: 6. The CDR3 is made up of 14 amino acids. The CDR3 reads CAISPGLAGMEQFF. CDR3 DNA: TGTGCCATCAGCCCGGGACTAGCGGGGATGGAGCAGTTCTTC.

This clonotype has only a few counts. The gene calls are TRBV20-1 and TRBJ1-2; 10 bases are shared with TRBD1. Germline assignment: CDR1 DFQATT and CDR2 SNEGSKA (reference sequence). With V trimmed by 5 bases and J by 9 bases, 6 bases remained unmatched. The CDR3 loop spans 12 amino acids. The CDR3 reads CSAWDRGSSYTF. In DNA, the CDR3 is TGCAGTGCTTGGGACAGGGGTAGTAGCTACACCTTC.

The chain joins TRBV3-1 to TRBJ2-7; D not resolved. This CDR3 region has 12 residues. The ends were cut back, 2 bases at V and 4 bases at J, with 6 bases in the middle. The germline gives CDR1 LGHDT, CDR2 YNNKEL (reference sequence). The CDR3 DNA follows: TGTGCCAGCAGCCAAATTACATACGAGCAGTACTTC. The encoded protein is CASSQITYEQYF.

In this sample, this clonotype turned up a few times. The V and J genes are TRBV29-1 and TRBJ1-2, with TRBD1 matching over 7 bases. J lost 7 bases, V lost 7 bases, and 9 bases had no gene match. The V gene's germline CDR1 is SQVTM and CDR2 ANQGSEA. This CDR3 contains 12 residues. The CDR3 spells CSAGGQDGGYTF. In DNA, the CDR3 is TGCAGCGCCGGTGGACAGGACGGTGGCTACACCTTC.

This clonotype was found many times. V usage is TRBV12-3 or TRBV12-4 and J usage is TRBJ2-5; D may be TRBD1 or TRBD2 (5 bases each). The length of the CDR3 is 13 residues. V was clipped by 3 bases and J by 4 bases, with 9 bases between them. The CDR3 sequence is CASSFGGGETQYF. The CDR3 DNA is TGTGCCAGCAGTTTCGGTGGGGGAGAGACCCAGTACTTC.

This clonotype was counted many times. In DNA, the CDR3 is TGCGCCAGCAGACGGACCCTTAGGGATACGCAGTATTTT. Its translation: CASRRTLRDTQYF. The chain carries TRBV5-1 and TRBJ2-3; D is uncertain. V gave up 5 bases and J gave up 6 bases, with 13 bases separating them. The CDR3 has 13 residues. Germline assignment: CDR1 SGHRS and CDR2 YFSETQ.

This clonotype has only a few counts. This chain joins TRBV2 and TRBJ1-2, with 7 bases lining up with TRBD1. Looked up from germline, CDR1 is SNHLY and CDR2 is FYNNEI. The CDR3 totals 14 residues. V shed 0 bases, J shed 8 bases, and the junction held 6 bases outside the gene matches. This chain's CDR3 is CASSEARRGHGYTF. CDR3 bases: TGTGCCAGCAGTGAAGCTAGAAGGGGGCACGGCTACACCTTC.

This clonotype has ten or more counts. The V gene is TRBV5-1, the J gene TRBJ2-1; D ambiguous. In germline, CDR1 is SGHRS, CDR2 YFSETQ. V dropped 0 bases and J dropped 4 bases, with 8 bases sitting between them. There are 14 residues in the CDR3. The CDR3 region is CASSLGGGYNEQFF. CDR3 sequence (DNA): TGCGCCAGCAGCTTGGGCGGTGGGTACAATGAGCAGTTCTTC.

This clonotype has at least ten counts. The chain uses TRBV7-2 and TRBJ1-3; D not certain. CDR1 SGHTA and CDR2 FQGNSA come from the germline V gene. The CDR3 covers 16 residues. Trimming stripped 4 bases from V and 0 bases from J, with 13 bases between. This CDR3 is CASSSPGSLSGNTIYF. In nucleotides, the CDR3 is TGTGCCAGCAGCTCGCCCGGGTCCCTCTCTGGAAACACCATATATTTT. Together with reference TRBV7-2 and TRBJ1-3, the CDR3 gives the full variable domain: GAGVSQSPSNKVTEKGKDVELRCDPISGHTALYWYRQSLGQGLEFLIYFQGNSAPDKSGLPSDRFSAERTGGSVSTLTIQRTQQEDSAVYLCASSSPGSLSGNTIYFGEGSWLTVV.

This clonotype was observed a few times. The chain uses TRBV5-1 and TRBJ2-2; D is ambiguous. Germline CDR1 reads SGHRS; CDR2 reads YFSETQ. The germline V and J ends were trimmed by 1 base and 1 base, with 8 bases remaining between them. The CDR3 extends over 15 amino acids. This chain's CDR3 is CASSLTQKNTGELFF. CDR3 nucleotide sequence: TGCGCCAGCAGCTTGACCCAAAAGAACACCGGGGAGCTGTTTTTT.

The chain has TRBV12-3 or TRBV12-4 and TRBJ1-1, with a possible D match to TRBD1 (6 bases). Trimming shortened V by 7 bases and J by 5 bases, and 23 bases separated the two germline ends. There are 16 residues in the CDR3. The CDR3 loop is CASNLASTGRRTEAFF. The DNA for the CDR3 is TGTGCCAGCAACCTAGCGTCGACAGGCCGAAGAACTGAAGCTTTCTTT.

The chain has TRBV12-3 or TRBV12-4 and TRBJ1-6; D may be TRBD1 (5 bases). The length of the CDR3 is 12 residues. V lost 6 bases and J lost 15, with 15 bases in between. Here the CDR3 reads CASRSGPGGLHF. The CDR3, as DNA: TGTGCCAGCAGGTCCGGCCCGGGGGGCCTCCACTTT.

This clonotype was seen a handful of times. The rearrangement links TRBV5-1 to TRBJ2-1; 7 positions agree with TRBD2. CDR1 SGHRS and CDR2 YFSETQ come from the germline V gene. The CDR3 loop spans 18 amino acids. Trimming took 4 bases from V and 6 from J; bases not matched to a gene: 19. The CDR3 spells CASSLVRGGRHVGNEQFF. The CDR3 DNA reads as TGCGCCAGCAGCCTGGTTAGGGGCGGGAGACACGTGGGCAATGAGCAGTTCTTC.

This clonotype was seen ten or more times. This chain links TRBV3-1 with TRBJ2-2; maybe TRBD2 (6 bases). This CDR3 has 14 residues. Germline V gene lookup returns CDR1 LGHDT and CDR2 YNNKEL (reference sequence). With 4 bases removed from V and 1 base from J, the gap between germline ends came to 7 bases. As DNA, the CDR3 is TGTGCCAGCAGCCGGAGGGTGAACACCGGGGAGCTGTTTTTT. As protein: CASSRRVNTGELFF.

In its sample, this clonotype was seen a few times. The rearrangement links TRBV12-3 or TRBV12-4 to TRBJ2-7; D might be TRBD2 (6 bases). The germline V and J ends were trimmed by 5 bases and 0 bases, with 14 bases remaining between them. The CDR3 contains 15 residues. The CDR3 nucleotides read TGTGCCAGCAGTAAAGCGGGCGGACCCTCCTACGAGCAGTACTTC. This codes for CASSKAGGPSYEQYF.

The rearrangement uses TRBV29-1 and TRBJ2-1; 12 positions match TRBD1. V shed 7 bases and J 9 bases; nucleotides not matched to a gene: 4. Germline V lookup: CDR1 SQVTM, CDR2 ANQGSEA. CDR3 length: 12 residues. CDR3 sequence reads: CSAGTGGGEQFF. CDR3 in DNA: TGCAGCGCTGGGACAGGGGGCGGTGAGCAGTTCTTC.

This clonotype has more than one count but fewer than ten. The rearrangement links TRBV5-1 to TRBJ2-7; TRBD1 or TRBD2 may be the D gene (5 bases each). The CDR3 covers 14 residues. The germline V gene has CDR1 SGHRS and CDR2 YFSETQ. Trimming removed 4 bases from V and 1 base from J, with 12 bases in between. CDR3 amino acids: CASSHSGGSYEQYV. The CDR3 DNA reads as TGCGCCAGCAGCCATAGTGGGGGTTCCTACGAGCAGTACGTC.

This clonotype was counted ten times or more. The chain combines TRBV18 with TRBJ2-1; TRBD2 aligns across 14 bases. The CDR3 is made up of 16 amino acids. Germline lookup yields CDR1 KGHSH and CDR2 LQKENI. The J segment lost 6 bases and the V segment lost 3 bases, leaving 4 bases of the junction unmatched. This CDR3 reads CASSPMTSGRANEQFF. The CDR3 bases are TGTGCCAGCTCACCTATGACTAGCGGGAGGGCCAATGAGCAGTTCTTC.

The CDR3 reads CASSVLARSYEQYF. As DNA, the CDR3 is TGTGCCAGCAGCGTCTTGGCTAGGTCCTACGAGCAGTACTTC. The V call is TRBV9, the J call TRBJ2-7; D gene unclear. Deletions cut 2 bases from V and 1 base from J, with 10 bases between. Germline V gene lookup returns CDR1 SGDLS and CDR2 YYNGEE. The CDR3 is 14 amino acids.

Many counts were recorded for this clonotype. The chain has TRBV24-1 and TRBJ2-7; D tentatively fits TRBD1 or TRBD2 (5 bases each). The V end was cut by 4 bases, the J end by 2 bases, with 8 bases between. There are 13 residues in the CDR3. Germline V lookup: CDR1 KGHDR, CDR2 SFDVKD. Here the CDR3 reads CATSDGATYEQYF. CDR3 bases: TGTGCCACCAGTGACGGGGCCACCTACGAGCAGTACTTC.

This clonotype was observed at least ten times. The J gene is TRBJ2-2, the V gene TRBV5-1; tentatively, D is TRBD1 (6 bases). V lost 0 bases, J lost 3 bases, and 30 bases lay in between. The CDR3 totals 22 residues. The germline gives CDR1 SGHRS, CDR2 YFSETQ. The DNA for the CDR3 is TGCGCCAGCAGCTTGGGACAGGACGTCTACACTCTCACCCTGTGGGACACCGGGGAGCTGTTTTTT. This translates into CASSLGQDVYTLTLWDTGELFF.

In this sample, this clonotype turned up a few times. The rearrangement joins TRBV10-3 to TRBJ1-2, with 8 bases matching TRBD1. Germline V gives CDR1 ENHRY, CDR2 SYGVKD. The CDR3 totals 14 residues. V dropped 6 bases and J dropped 4; count of bases not matched to a gene: 7. The CDR3 sequence: CAIRTDRASYGYTF. CDR3 sequence (DNA): TGTGCCATCAGGACGGACAGGGCAAGCTATGGCTACACCTTC.

This clonotype was counted at least ten times. The chain links TRBV7-9 to TRBJ1-4; D unresolved. The germline V gene has CDR1 SEHNR and CDR2 FQNEAQ (reference sequence). CDR3 length equals 13 residues. The ends were cut back, 3 bases at V and 5 bases at J, with 7 bases in the middle. Here the CDR3 reads CASSFLKNEKLFF. Here the CDR3 DNA reads TGTGCCAGCAGCTTTCTGAAAAATGAAAAACTGTTTTTT.

The genes are TRBV12-3 or TRBV12-4 and TRBJ2-7; 9 positions match TRBD1. The CDR3 spans 14 residues. V lost 6 bases, J lost 4 bases, and 7 bases stayed unmatched. The CDR3 loop reads CASSHKTGGYEQYF. CDR3 in DNA: TGTGCCAGCAGCCATAAGACAGGGGGTTACGAGCAGTACTTC.

This clonotype has only a few counts. The chain recombines TRBV5-1 with TRBJ2-1; 7 bases are shared with TRBD1. The J segment lost 0 bases and the V segment lost 6 bases, leaving 9 bases of the junction unmatched. Per germline, CDR1 SGHRS and CDR2 YFSETQ. CDR3 length equals 16 residues. The CDR3 sequence: CASTRTGARSYNEQFF. The CDR3 region has the DNA TGCGCCAGCACTAGAACAGGGGCCCGCTCCTACAATGAGCAGTTCTTC.

This clonotype was detected ten times or more. The CDR3 nucleotides read TGTGCCAGCAGTTTGTCTAGCTCTGGAAACACCATATATTTT. This codes for CASSLSSSGNTIYF. This chain connects TRBV12-3 or TRBV12-4 to TRBJ1-3, with unresolved D. V lost 3 bases and J 0 bases, leaving 6 bases between the germline ends. This CDR3 comprises 14 residues.

This clonotype was detected ten times or more. V usage is TRBV5-1 and J usage is TRBJ2-1; 12 positions agree with TRBD2. Germline values: CDR1 SGHRS, CDR2 YFSETQ. V was clipped by 2 bases and J by 9 bases; unmatched bases: 6. The length of the CDR3 is 15 residues. This CDR3 is CASSFPGLAGGEQFF. The CDR3 nucleotides are TGCGCCAGCAGCTTCCCGGGACTAGCGGGTGGTGAGCAGTTCTTC.

This clonotype was observed a handful of times. The chain is built from TRBV9 and TRBJ2-3; TRBD1 agrees at 7 bases. CDR1 SGDLS and CDR2 YYNGEE come from the germline V gene. CDR3 length equals 15 residues. With 0 bases clipped from V and 1 base from J, the junction kept 2 bases outside the gene matches. In DNA form, the CDR3 reads TGTGCCAGCAGCGTAGAAGGACAGGGCACAGATACGCAGTATTTT. Translating it yields CASSVEGQGTDTQYF.

J is TRBJ2-5 and V is TRBV6-5; 9 nucleotides line up with TRBD2. This CDR3 is 14 amino acids long. Germline CDR1 is MNHEY and CDR2 is SVGAGI. V gave up 4 bases and J gave up 7 bases; unmatched junction bases: 7. The CDR3 DNA reads TGTGCCAGCAGTTTGGGTCTAGCGGGAAGGACCCAGTACTTC. It translates to CASSLGLAGRTQYF.